One sample yielded the 9 T cell receptor beta chains listed below, sequenced in a study of monozygotic twins with inflammatory bowel disease (dated 2019 in TCRdb). The receptor library was made with 5' RACE. Reads for this sample came from an Illumina HiSeq 2500. After the reads were reprocessed by TCRdb, one entry was made per CDR3 protein sequence, with no DNA. The table for this sample lists about 210,000 distinct CDR3 sequences. The ten largest clones take up around 7.7% of the sample. The sample consisted of blood. Receptors originate from a human donor with ulcerative colitis or Crohn's disease, or a healthy co-twin of an affected twin (not recorded which).

This rearrangement joins TRBV5-1 to TRBJ2-3. CDR1 and CDR2 (germline): SGHRS, YFSETQ. CDR3 length: 14 amino acids. CDR3 loop: CASSLAASDGTQYF. The full variable domain, with the rest looked up from reference TRBV5-1 and TRBJ2-3, is KAGVTQTPRYLIKTRGQQVTLSCSPISGHRSVSWYQQTPGQGLQFLFEYFSETQRNKGNFPGRFSGRQFSNSRSEMNVSTLELGDSALYLCASSLAASDGTQYFGPGTRLTVL.

This chain links TRBV30 with TRBJ1-1; the D call of TRBD1 rests on TCRdb alone, since no DNA is present to check it. The CDR3 runs 14 residues. Germline V gene data show CDR1 as GTSNPN and CDR2 as SVGIG (reference sequence). This chain's CDR3 is CAWSPGQGNTEAFF.

V and J are TRBV7-9 and TRBJ2-3; as DNA is missing, the TRBD1 call by TCRdb cannot be tested. The germline CDR1 and CDR2 sequences are SEHNR and FQNEAQ (reference sequence). The CDR3 has 14 amino acids. The CDR3: CASSRWDLTDTQYF.

The J gene is TRBJ1-2, the V gene TRBV12-3 or TRBV12-4; absent DNA, TCRdb's TRBD1 call cannot be checked. CDR3 size: 14 residues. CDR3 sequence: CASSPGQTIYGYTF.

This chain links TRBV7-2 with TRBJ2-3; TCRdb's D call of TRBD1 is untestable without DNA. CDR3 size: 16 residues. From germline, CDR1 is SGHTA and CDR2 FQGNSA. CDR3 amino acids: CASSRIWGQPTDTQYF.

The chain combines TRBV6-2 or TRBV6-3 with TRBJ1-2; TCRdb proposes TRBD1, but this gene call is untestable without DNA. Per germline, CDR1 MNHEY and CDR2 SVGEGT. The CDR3 runs 14 residues. CDR3 amino acids: CASSYFGGSNGYTF.

The chain combines TRBV5-1 with TRBJ2-1; TCRdb returns TRBD1, unconfirmable since there is no DNA. The CDR3 is 14 amino acids. CDR1 SGHRS and CDR2 YFSETQ come from the germline V gene. The CDR3 protein is CASSLGGPYNEQFF.

The chain joins TRBV29-1 to TRBJ2-3. The CDR3 is made up of 12 amino acids. The germline V gene encodes CDR1 SQVTM and CDR2 ANQGSEA. The CDR3 is CSVEDLTDTQYF.

V gene TRBV7-9 combines with J gene TRBJ2-5; the D call of TRBD1 rests on TCRdb alone, since no DNA is present to check it. The length of the CDR3 is 14 residues. Per the germline V gene, CDR1 is SEHNR and CDR2 is FQNEAQ (reference sequence). The CDR3 reads CASSLARGFETQYF.